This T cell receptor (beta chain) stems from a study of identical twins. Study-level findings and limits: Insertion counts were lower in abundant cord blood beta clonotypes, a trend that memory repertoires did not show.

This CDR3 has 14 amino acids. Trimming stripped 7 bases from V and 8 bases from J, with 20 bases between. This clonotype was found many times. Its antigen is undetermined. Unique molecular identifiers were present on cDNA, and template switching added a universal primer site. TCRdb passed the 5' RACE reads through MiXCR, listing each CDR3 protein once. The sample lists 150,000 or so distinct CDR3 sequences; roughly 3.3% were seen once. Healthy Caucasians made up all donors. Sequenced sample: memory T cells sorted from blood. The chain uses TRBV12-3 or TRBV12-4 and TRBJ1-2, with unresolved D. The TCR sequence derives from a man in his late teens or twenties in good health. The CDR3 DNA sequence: TGTGCCAGCACCCTGAGAGGCAGGTTCAGCGGCTACACCTTC. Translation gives CASTLRGRFSGYTF.